This TCR beta chain was captured in a study of T cells after yellow fever vaccination. About the study: Fractions of low cell number were prepared using SMART-Seq v4 Ultra Low Input.

CDR3 length: 15 amino acids. V lost 6 bases, J lost 1 base, and 6 bases stayed unmatched. The study made its TCR cDNA through 5'RACE template switching. That step introduced a universal primer site along with UMIs. One entry per CDR3 protein results from TCRdb running MiXCR on the 5' RACE reads. Of some 300,000 distinct CDR3 sequences listed, around 10% are singletons. Study outcomes and limitations: After the booster, approximately 96% of CD4 and about nine tenths of CD8 primary-response clones were re-detected. Overlap between CD4 and CD8 compartments was detected for a small share of clonotypes.

The sample holds many counts of this clonotype. The antigen is undetermined. The sample consisted of CD4+ T cells sorted from PBMCs, taken 5 days after the yellow fever booster vaccination. The receptor was derived from a young man who received the YFV17D yellow fever vaccine. The gene calls are TRBV12-3 or TRBV12-4 and TRBJ2-1; 7 bases line up with TRBD2. CDR3 protein: CASRGGGMSYNEQFF. DNA for the CDR3: TGTGCCAGCAGAGGCGGGGGAATGTCCTACAATGAGCAGTTCTTC.